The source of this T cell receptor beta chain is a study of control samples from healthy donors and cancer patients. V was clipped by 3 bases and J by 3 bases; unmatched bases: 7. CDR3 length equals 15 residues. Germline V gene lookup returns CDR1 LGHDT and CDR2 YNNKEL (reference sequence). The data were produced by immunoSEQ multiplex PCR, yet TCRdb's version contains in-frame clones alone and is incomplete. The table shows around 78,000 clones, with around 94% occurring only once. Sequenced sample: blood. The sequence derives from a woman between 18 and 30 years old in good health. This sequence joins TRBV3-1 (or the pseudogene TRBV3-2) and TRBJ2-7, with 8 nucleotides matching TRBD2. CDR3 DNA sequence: TGTGCCAGCAGCCAGCGGGGGGCGGGGAACTACGAGCAGTACTTC. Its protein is CASSQRGAGNYEQYF.